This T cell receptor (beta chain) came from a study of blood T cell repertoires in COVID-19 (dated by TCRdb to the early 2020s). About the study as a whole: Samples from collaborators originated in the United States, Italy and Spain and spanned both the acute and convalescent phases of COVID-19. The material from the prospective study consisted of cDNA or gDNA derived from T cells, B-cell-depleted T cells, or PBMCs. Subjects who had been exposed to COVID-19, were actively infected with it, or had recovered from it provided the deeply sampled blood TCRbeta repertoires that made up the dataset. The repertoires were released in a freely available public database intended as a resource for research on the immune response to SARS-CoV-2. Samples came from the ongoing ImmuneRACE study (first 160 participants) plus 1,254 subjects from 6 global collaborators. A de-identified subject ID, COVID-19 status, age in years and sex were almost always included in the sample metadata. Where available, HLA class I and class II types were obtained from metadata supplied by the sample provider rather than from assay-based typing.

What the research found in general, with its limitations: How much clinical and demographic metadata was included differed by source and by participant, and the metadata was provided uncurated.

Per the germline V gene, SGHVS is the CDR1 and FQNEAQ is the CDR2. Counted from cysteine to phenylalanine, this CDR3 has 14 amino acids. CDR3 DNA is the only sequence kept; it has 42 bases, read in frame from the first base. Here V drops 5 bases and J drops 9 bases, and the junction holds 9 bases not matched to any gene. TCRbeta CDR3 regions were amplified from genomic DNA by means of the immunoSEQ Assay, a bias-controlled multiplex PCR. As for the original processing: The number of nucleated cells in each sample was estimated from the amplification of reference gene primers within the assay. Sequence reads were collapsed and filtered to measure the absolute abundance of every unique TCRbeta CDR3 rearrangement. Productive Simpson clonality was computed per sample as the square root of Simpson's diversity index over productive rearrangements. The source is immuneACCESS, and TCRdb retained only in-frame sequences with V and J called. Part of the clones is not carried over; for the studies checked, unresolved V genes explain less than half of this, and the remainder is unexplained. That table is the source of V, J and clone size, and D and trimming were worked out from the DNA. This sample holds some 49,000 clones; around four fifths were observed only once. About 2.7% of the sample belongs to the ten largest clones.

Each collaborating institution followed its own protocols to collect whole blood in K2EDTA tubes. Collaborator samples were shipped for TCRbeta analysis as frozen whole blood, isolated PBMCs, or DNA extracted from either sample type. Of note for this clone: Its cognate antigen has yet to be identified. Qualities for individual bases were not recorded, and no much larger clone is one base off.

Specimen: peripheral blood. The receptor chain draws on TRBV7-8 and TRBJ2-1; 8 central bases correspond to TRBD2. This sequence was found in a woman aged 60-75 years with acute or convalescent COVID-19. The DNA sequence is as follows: TGTGCCAGCAGCCCAGGGAGCGGGGGAGGTGAGCAGTTCTTC. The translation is CASSPGSGGGEQFF.